One sample yielded the 24 T cell receptor beta chains listed below, sequenced in a study of blood T cell repertoires in COVID-19. Assay: immunoSEQ multiplex PCR; the TCRdb copy retains only in-frame clones and omits some. Of some 130,000 clones listed, more than 75% were seen once; the top ten hold about 3.5%. Sequences were obtained from peripheral blood. The receptors come from a man aged 45-65 years with active COVID-19.

The chain joins TRBV2 to TRBJ1-1; D remains unclear. CDR3 size: 14 residues. V lost 5 bases, J lost 10 bases, and 20 bases lay in between. CDR1 SNHLY and CDR2 FYNNEI come from the germline V gene. The CDR3 reads CASSFMEDGLGAFF. The CDR3 bases are TGTGCCAGCAGTTTTATGGAGGACGGTTTAGGAGCTTTCTTT. Full variable domain (remainder filled in from reference TRBV2 and TRBJ1-1): EPEVTQTPSHQVTQMGQEVILRCVPISNHLYFYWYRQILGQKVEFLVSFYNNEISEKSEIFDDQFSVERPDGSNFTLKIRSTKLEDSAMYFCASSFMEDGLGAFFGQGTRLTVV.

This chain connects TRBV3-1 (or the pseudogene TRBV3-2) to TRBJ2-1; 9 positions match TRBD1. CDR1 LGHDT and CDR2 YNNKEL come from the germline V gene (reference sequence). V lost 1 base and J lost 1; bases outside the gene matches: 2. The length of the CDR3 is 16 residues. The CDR3 loop reads CASSQVGQGSYNEQFF. In nucleotides, the CDR3 is TGTGCCAGCAGCCAAGTGGGACAGGGATCCTACAATGAGCAGTTCTTC.

The V gene is TRBV20-1, the J gene TRBJ1-6; 7 nucleotides match TRBD1. Germline CDR1 is DFQATT and CDR2 is SNEGSKA (reference sequence). J lost 6 bases, V lost 6 bases, and 5 bases had no gene match. The CDR3 has 13 residues. The DNA of the CDR3 is TGCAGTGCCAGTCAGGGGGTTAATTCACCCCTCCACTTT. This sequence encodes CSASQGVNSPLHF.

The chain links TRBV28 to TRBJ1-6; the match to TRBD1 covers 7 bases. This CDR3 is 17 amino acids long. Germline V gene data show CDR1 as MDHEN and CDR2 as SYDVKM. The J segment lost 0 bases and the V segment lost 2 bases, leaving 4 bases of the junction unmatched. CDR3: CASSLIQGSSYNSPLHF. CDR3 sequence (DNA): TGTGCCAGCAGTTTAATACAGGGGAGCTCCTATAATTCACCCCTCCACTTT.

The chain employs TRBV6-5 and TRBJ1-2; possible D gene TRBD1, 5 bases. The germline V gene encodes CDR1 MNHEY and CDR2 SVGAGI. V was trimmed by 8 bases and J by 4 bases, leaving 17 bases between them. CDR3 length: 14 residues. CDR3 amino acids: CASLGPGGGYGYTF. The CDR3 DNA follows: TGTGCCAGCCTAGGTCCCGGGGGGGGCTATGGCTACACCTTC.

V gene TRBV11-2 combines with J gene TRBJ2-5, with 8 bases matching TRBD2. This CDR3 has 15 amino acids. CDR1 is SGHAT and CDR2 is FQNNGV in the germline V gene. With V trimmed by 4 bases and J by 5 bases, 9 bases remained unmatched. In nucleotides, the CDR3 is TGTGCCAGCAGCTCGGCGGGGGGCGAGAGGGAGACCCAGTACTTC. As protein: CASSSAGGERETQYF. The variable domain in full, with the rest retrieved from reference TRBV11-2 and TRBJ2-5, is EAGVAQSPRYKIIEKRQSVAFWCNPISGHATLYWYQQILGQGPKLLIQFQNNGVVDDSQLPKDRFSAERLKGVDSTLKIQPAKLEDSAVYLCASSSAGGERETQYFGPGTRLLVL.

The rearrangement joins TRBV6-1 to TRBJ1-3; D ambiguous. From germline, CDR1 is MNHNS and CDR2 SASEGT. With 1 base removed from V and 4 bases from J, the gap between germline ends came to 17 bases. The length of the CDR3 is 17 residues. This CDR3 reads CASSEGTVWGSGNTIYF. CDR3 sequence (DNA): TGTGCCAGCAGTGAAGGGACTGTTTGGGGATCCGGAAACACCATATATTTT.

For the CDR3, the DNA is TGCGCCAGCAGCTTGGCCCCACGGGCAGATACGCAGTATTTT. Amino acids: CASSLAPRADTQYF. The chain employs TRBV5-1 and TRBJ2-3; D remains ambiguous. CDR1 and CDR2 from the germline V gene are SGHRS and YFSETQ. CDR3 length equals 14 residues. The germline V and J ends were trimmed by 0 bases and 4 bases, with 9 bases remaining between them.

This clone was seen a few times. The chain joins TRBV27 to TRBJ2-6, with TRBD1 matching over 8 bases. The CDR3 loop spans 19 amino acids. Germline V CDR1 and CDR2: MNHEY, SMNVEV (reference sequence). V lost 6 bases to trimming and J lost 0 bases; unmatched junction nucleotides: 13. The CDR3 region has the DNA TGTGCCAGCAGCCCTAAGGACAGGGCATTTTACTCTGGGGCCAACGTCCTGACTTTC. The encoded protein is CASSPKDRAFYSGANVLTF.

The rearrangement uses TRBV3-1 (or the pseudogene TRBV3-2) and TRBJ2-2; no firm D call. This CDR3 is built from 14 residues. Deletions cut 6 bases from V and 3 bases from J, with 11 bases between. Germline CDR1 reads LGHDT; CDR2 reads YNNKEL (reference sequence). CDR3 in amino acids: CASRFLIDTGELFF. The CDR3 bases are TGTGCCAGCAGGTTCCTTATTGACACCGGGGAGCTGTTTTTT.

The genes are TRBV11-3 and TRBJ2-3, with 13 bases lining up with TRBD2. This CDR3 contains 16 residues. V lost 11 bases and J lost 6; bases outside the gene matches: 14. CDR1 and CDR2 from the germline V gene are SGHNT and YENEEA. The CDR3 nucleotides are TGTGCCGGGGGGACTAGCGGGATAGGGGTTGTGGATACGCAGTATTTT. As protein: CAGGTSGIGVVDTQYF.

The chain combines TRBV5-4 with TRBJ2-6; 8 bases are a match to TRBD2. The V and J ends lost 5 bases and 0 bases, in that order; junction bases with no gene match: 4. The length of the CDR3 is 16 residues. The germline gives CDR1 SGHNT, CDR2 YYREEE (reference sequence). CDR3 in amino acids: CASRPGTSSGANVLTF. DNA for the CDR3: TGTGCCAGCAGGCCCGGGACTAGCTCTGGGGCCAACGTCCTGACTTTC.

The table lists this clone with a count of one. The gene calls are TRBV19 and TRBJ1-1; D call uncertain. This CDR3 contains 14 residues. The V gene lost 2 bases and the J gene lost 4 bases, with 11 bases spanning the gap. Germline assignment: CDR1 LNHDA and CDR2 SQIVND (reference sequence). The CDR3 sequence is CASSIYSLATEAFF. The CDR3 DNA reads as TGTGCCAGTAGTATATATTCCTTGGCCACTGAAGCTTTCTTT.

The CDR3 loop is CASSFDVAGGREQYF. In DNA form, the CDR3 reads TGTGCCAGCAGCTTTGACGTAGCGGGGGGGCGCGAGCAGTACTTC. The chain recombines TRBV11-2 with TRBJ2-7; 11 bases line up with TRBD2. Germline lookup yields CDR1 SGHAT and CDR2 FQNNGV. CDR3 size: 15 residues. J gave up 6 bases and V 3 bases, and 7 bases lay outside the gene matches.

The CDR3 region has the DNA TGTGCCAGCTCATTTCGACAGGGTGCATATGGCTACACCTTC. This encodes CASSFRQGAYGYTF. The rearrangement uses TRBV18 and TRBJ1-2; TRBD1 aligns across 7 bases. Unmatched junction bases numbered 8, after V lost 5 bases and J lost 5 bases. The CDR3 is 14 amino acids. Germline V gene sequence: CDR1 KGHSH, CDR2 LQKENI.

V usage is TRBV7-2 and J usage is TRBJ2-1, with D possibly TRBD1 on 6 matching bases. CDR1 is SGHTA and CDR2 is FQGNSA in the germline V gene. V lost 3 bases, J lost 5 bases, and 11 bases lay in between. The CDR3 is 14 amino acids. In DNA form, the CDR3 reads TGTGCCAGCAGCTTGACAGGACGGGACAATGAGCAGTTCTTC. Translation gives CASSLTGRDNEQFF.

V gene TRBV10-3 combines with J gene TRBJ2-5; no definite D call. The CDR3 loop spans 14 amino acids. Trimming stripped 0 bases from V and 1 base from J, with 6 bases between. Germline-derived CDR1 and CDR2 are ENHRY and SYGVKD. The DNA for the CDR3 is TGTGCCATCAGTGAGTCGGGCAGCCAAGAGACCCAGTACTTC. Translating gives CAISESGSQETQYF.

The V call is TRBV7-9, the J call TRBJ1-3; D is ambiguous. From germline, CDR1 is SEHNR and CDR2 FQNEAQ (reference sequence). V was shortened by 1 base and J by 4 bases, with 14 bases between the two germline ends. This CDR3 is 16 amino acids long. In DNA form, the CDR3 reads TGTGCCAGCAGCTTAGGAGCTGCGGGGAGCGGAAACACCATATATTTT. Translating it yields CASSLGAAGSGNTIYF.

The chain carries TRBV19 and TRBJ2-5, with TRBD1 as a possible D gene (6 bases). The germline CDR1 and CDR2 sequences are LNHDA and SQIVND (reference sequence). Trimming cost V 5 bases and J 0 bases, with 19 bases left between them. This CDR3 contains 17 residues. The CDR3 reads CASSLRTVPGNQETQYF. CDR3 coding DNA: TGTGCCAGTAGTTTACGGACAGTCCCCGGGAACCAAGAGACCCAGTACTTC.

The chain couples TRBV5-1 to TRBJ2-5, with 8 nucleotides matching TRBD1. The V gene end was trimmed by 5 bases and the J gene end by 6 bases; junction bases not matched to a gene: 12. From germline, CDR1 is SGHRS and CDR2 YFSETQ. This CDR3 is 15 amino acids long. The CDR3 protein is CASSSGTGGEKTQYF. CDR3 nucleotide sequence: TGCGCCAGCAGTTCCGGGACAGGAGGGGAGAAGACCCAGTACTTC.

This chain joins TRBV7-5 and TRBJ2-1; TRBD2, as called in the table, went unchecked against the DNA. TRBV7-5 is recorded as a pseudogene. The CDR3 length is 14 residues. The CDR3 here is CARLAMSSYNEQFF. The CDR3, as DNA: TGTGCCAGACTAGCGATGAGCTCCTACAATGAGCAGTTCTTC.

This rearrangement joins TRBV4-2 to TRBJ1-2; TRBD1 matches at 7 bases. The junction had 4 bases not matched to a gene; V was cut back by 1 base and J by 2 bases. This CDR3 is built from 15 residues. Germline V gene data show CDR1 as LGHNA and CDR2 as YNFKEQ. The CDR3 protein is CASSQGGTENYGYTF. DNA for the CDR3: TGTGCCAGCAGCCAAGGAGGGACAGAGAACTATGGCTACACCTTC.

This rearrangement joins TRBV24-1 to TRBJ2-5; 8 bases agree with TRBD1. From germline, CDR1 is KGHDR and CDR2 SFDVKD. CDR3 length: 17 amino acids. V lost 4 bases and J lost 2; bases outside the gene matches: 11. The CDR3 DNA reads as TGTGCCACCAGTGAGACCCAGGGGGCGCGAGGACAAGAGACCCAGTACTTC. Translated, it gives CATSETQGARGQETQYF.

The V and J genes are TRBV5-1 and TRBJ2-5, with TRBD2 matching 12 bases. Trimming removed 1 base from V and 2 bases from J; junction bases left unmatched: 6. Germline CDR1 reads SGHRS; CDR2 reads YFSETQ. The CDR3 spans 17 residues. The CDR3 nucleotides read TGCGCCAGCAGCTTGCCCGGACTAGCGGGGACTCAAGAGACCCAGTACTTC. It encodes CASSLPGLAGTQETQYF.